The 30 T cell receptor beta chains listed next were all sequenced from one sample in a study of blood T cell repertoires in COVID-19. The method was immunoSEQ multiplex PCR; TCRdb's version includes in-frame clones alone and lacks a portion of them. The profile shows 60,000 or so clones, around 90% of them singletons. Sequencing was performed on peripheral blood. The receptors shown here come from a human donor with acute or convalescent COVID-19. The donor label of this sample is uncertain.

DNA for the CDR3: TGTGCCACCAGTGATGCAGGGAATGAGCAGTTCTTC. Translation: CATSDAGNEQFF. This chain joins TRBV24-1 and TRBJ2-1, with a tentative D call TRBD1 (5 bases). The V gene's germline CDR1 is KGHDR and CDR2 SFDVKD. The CDR3 runs 12 residues. V shed 3 bases and J shed 7 bases, with 6 bases lying between them.

The V call is TRBV19, the J call TRBJ2-3, with a tentative D call TRBD1 (6 bases). Germline CDR1 and CDR2: LNHDA and SQIVND (reference sequence). Trimming pared 6 bases from V and 1 base from J, leaving 17 bases between. The CDR3 contains 16 residues. The CDR3 region is CASSAISDSGTDTQYF. CDR3 in DNA: TGTGCCAGTAGCGCAATCTCGGACAGTGGCACAGATACGCAGTATTTT.

The chain employs TRBV24-1 and TRBJ2-1; the match to TRBD2 covers 15 bases. This CDR3 is 16 amino acids long. Germline V CDR1 and CDR2: KGHDR, SFDVKD. The J segment lost 8 bases and the V segment lost 4 bases, leaving 5 bases of the junction unmatched. The CDR3 here is CATSDQGLAGGDEQFF. The CDR3 coding sequence is TGTGCCACCAGTGACCAAGGACTAGCGGGAGGGGATGAGCAGTTCTTC.

The chain employs TRBV10-3 and TRBJ1-5; D is possibly TRBD1 (5 bases). CDR3 length equals 13 residues. V lost 6 bases to trimming and J lost 5 bases, with 11 bases between them. Looked up from germline, CDR1 is ENHRY and CDR2 is SYGVKD. The CDR3 DNA is TGTGCCATCAGCCCAGGGTTCCATCAGCCCCAGCATTTT. Translation: CAISPGFHQPQHF.

The chain combines TRBV18 with TRBJ2-7, with 7 bases lining up with TRBD1. CDR3 length: 14 amino acids. Germline trimming cut 5 bases from V and 3 bases from J; bases unmatched to any gene: 7. Germline CDR1 and CDR2: KGHSH and LQKENI. CDR3 bases: TGTGCCAGCTCATCACAGGCAGGGGGCTACGAGCAGTACTTC. It encodes CASSSQAGGYEQYF.

This chain joins TRBV7-3 and TRBJ2-3, with 8 bases identical to TRBD2. The V gene's germline CDR1 is SGHTA and CDR2 FQGTGA. CDR3 length: 14 residues. V was pared by 3 bases and J by 5 bases, with 4 bases of the junction left unmatched. The CDR3 bases are TGTGCCAGCAGCTTTGGACTAGCAGGAGATACGCAGTATTTT. This encodes CASSFGLAGDTQYF.

The chain uses TRBV7-2 and TRBJ2-4; D remains ambiguous. V was trimmed by 5 bases and J by 10 bases, leaving 9 bases between them. This CDR3 is built from 11 residues. Germline CDR1 and CDR2: SGHTA and FQGNSA. The DNA of the CDR3 is TGTGCCAGCAGCGAAACAAGAATTCAGTACTTC. This encodes CASSETRIQYF. Drawing the rest from reference TRBV7-2 and TRBJ2-4, the complete variable domain is GAGVSQSPSNKVTEKGKDVELRCDPISGHTALYWYRQSLGQGLEFLIYFQGNSAPDKSGLPSDRFSAERTGGSVSTLTIQRTQQEDSAVYLCASSETRIQYFGAGTRLSVL.

This sequence joins TRBV9 and TRBJ2-3; 8 bases are a match to TRBD2. Unmatched junction bases numbered 9, after V lost 0 bases and J lost 6 bases. The CDR3 runs 16 residues. CDR1 SGDLS and CDR2 YYNGEE come from the germline V gene. CDR3 residues: CASSVARGGLGDTQYF. In DNA, the CDR3 is TGTGCCAGCAGCGTAGCCCGGGGGGGACTTGGGGATACGCAGTATTTT.

DNA for the CDR3: TGTGCCTGGAGTGTAAGAGGTGGCTACACCTTC. Its protein is CAWSVRGGYTF. The chain employs TRBV30 and TRBJ1-2; D ambiguous. The CDR3 consists of 11 residues. The V gene lost 0 bases and the J gene lost 7 bases, with 6 bases spanning the gap. Germline V gives CDR1 GTSNPN, CDR2 SVGIG (reference sequence).

In its sample, this clone was seen a few times. J is TRBJ2-7 and V is TRBV27, with TRBD2 matching 7 bases. The CDR3 covers 17 residues. V lost 7 bases, J lost 0 bases, and 15 bases stayed unmatched. Germline V gives CDR1 MNHEY, CDR2 SMNVEV (reference sequence). The CDR3 region is CASTAIFTGLVSYEQYF. The CDR3 DNA sequence: TGTGCCAGCACCGCCATTTTCACCGGACTAGTCTCCTACGAGCAGTACTTC.

The chain employs TRBV4-2 and TRBJ2-7, with 8 bases aligning to TRBD1. CDR3 length: 13 residues. The germline V gene encodes CDR1 LGHNA and CDR2 YNFKEQ. V was clipped by 1 base and J by 8 bases; unmatched bases: 4. The CDR3 reads CASSQVGTGQQYF. The CDR3 nucleotides are TGTGCCAGCAGCCAAGTTGGGACAGGACAGCAGTACTTC.

This chain uses TRBV5-1 with TRBJ2-1, with 13 bases that match TRBD2. CDR3 size: 14 residues. Trimming at V came to 4 bases and at J to 13 bases, leaving 8 bases not matched to a gene. Germline V gene sequence: CDR1 SGHRS, CDR2 YFSETQ. The CDR3 DNA sequence: TGCGCCAGCAGCGGTCCGGGACTAGCGGGGAAACAGTTCTTC. It codes for CASSGPGLAGKQFF.

This chain connects TRBV3-1 (or the pseudogene TRBV3-2) to TRBJ1-2, with 7 bases that match TRBD1. The CDR3 is 14 residues long. The germline gives CDR1 LGHDT, CDR2 YNNKEL (reference sequence). V shed 5 bases and J 1 base; nucleotides not matched to a gene: 4. The CDR3 loop is CASSGDSVNYGYTF. The CDR3 DNA reads as TGTGCCAGCAGCGGGGACAGCGTTAACTATGGCTACACCTTC.

The J gene is TRBJ2-5, the V gene TRBV5-1, with 7 bases matching TRBD2. This CDR3 has 18 residues. Germline CDR1 is SGHRS and CDR2 is YFSETQ. Trimming removed 5 bases from V and 3 bases from J; junction bases left unmatched: 19. The CDR3 bases are TGCGCCAGCAGATGGGACCGTAATACGGGGGGTATAAAAGAGACCCAGTACTTC. Its translation: CASRWDRNTGGIKETQYF.

The chain employs TRBV18 and TRBJ2-7, with 14 bases fitting TRBD2. The V and J ends lost 5 bases and 0 bases, in that order; junction bases with no gene match: 0. Germline V gives CDR1 KGHSH, CDR2 LQKENI. The CDR3 totals 15 residues. Here the CDR3 reads CASSGTSGSSYEQYF. CDR3 coding DNA: TGTGCCAGCTCAGGGACTAGCGGGAGCTCCTACGAGCAGTACTTC.

The chain couples TRBV7-3 to TRBJ2-1, with D maybe TRBD2 (5 bases). Germline CDR1 and CDR2: SGHTA and FQGTGA. The V end lost 4 bases, the J end lost 6 bases, and 13 bases lay between the germline ends. This CDR3 is 14 amino acids long. The CDR3: CASSSNGGLNEQFF. Written as DNA, the CDR3 is TGTGCCAGCAGCTCAAACGGCGGGCTCAATGAGCAGTTCTTC.

V usage is TRBV5-1 and J usage is TRBJ2-5; 9 bases match TRBD1. Germline V CDR1 and CDR2: SGHRS, YFSETQ. With 3 bases clipped from V and 11 bases from J, the junction kept 8 bases outside the gene matches. The CDR3 sequence is 13 residues long. CDR3 coding DNA: TGCGCCAGCAGCTCGGACCTACAGGGGGCGCAGTACTTC. This codes for CASSSDLQGAQYF.

The rearrangement uses TRBV30 and TRBJ2-1, with a weak D call TRBD1 (5 bases). In germline, CDR1 is GTSNPN, CDR2 SVGIG (reference sequence). Trimming took 2 bases from V and 1 from J, leaving 9 bases between them. The CDR3 extends over 14 amino acids. CDR3 nucleotides: TGTGCCTGGAGTAGGAGACAGTCCTACAATGAGCAGTTCTTC. Encoded protein: CAWSRRQSYNEQFF.

The chain employs TRBV27 and TRBJ1-5; TRBD1 matches 10 bases. The CDR3 spans 20 residues. Trimming took 5 bases from V and 1 from J; bases not matched to a gene: 17. Germline CDR1 MNHEY, CDR2 SMNVEV (reference sequence). Written as DNA, the CDR3 is TGTGCCAGCAGTCCATTCTTTCCCGACAGGGGGCGCTTGAGCAATCAGCCCCAGCATTTT. Protein sequence: CASSPFFPDRGRLSNQPQHF.

The chain is built from TRBV7-9 and TRBJ1-3; 8 bases fit TRBD1. From germline, CDR1 is SEHNR and CDR2 FQNEAQ (reference sequence). This CDR3 has 14 residues. J was trimmed by 2 bases and V by 6 bases; bases with no gene match: 3. This CDR3 is CASSPDRAGNTIYF. CDR3 sequence (DNA): TGTGCCAGCAGTCCGGACAGGGCTGGAAACACCATATATTTT.

V gene TRBV27 combines with J gene TRBJ1-1; TRBD1 matches 7 bases. CDR1 is MNHEY and CDR2 is SMNVEV in the germline V gene (reference sequence). V was pared by 7 bases and J by 0 bases, with 8 bases of the junction left unmatched. This CDR3 comprises 15 residues. The CDR3 region is CASNERRGLNTEAFF. As DNA, the CDR3 is TGTGCCAGCAACGAACGGAGGGGGCTGAACACTGAAGCTTTCTTT.

The rearrangement uses TRBV5-1 and TRBJ1-5; D gene unclear. Germline assignment: CDR1 SGHRS and CDR2 YFSETQ. V shed 4 bases and J shed 2 bases, with 10 bases lying between them. This CDR3 comprises 14 residues. CDR3 sequence: CASSPGIGNQPQHF. The DNA for the CDR3 is TGCGCCAGCAGCCCAGGAATAGGCAATCAGCCCCAGCATTTT. The full variable domain, its missing parts supplied by reference TRBV5-1 and TRBJ1-5, is KAGVTQTPRYLIKTRGQQVTLSCSPISGHRSVSWYQQTPGQGLQFLFEYFSETQRNKGNFPGRFSGRQFSNSRSEMNVSTLELGDSALYLCASSPGIGNQPQHFGDGTRLSIL.

This rearrangement joins TRBV18 to TRBJ2-5; D is perhaps TRBD1 (6 bases). The CDR3 sequence is 15 residues long. CDR1 and CDR2 from the germline V gene are KGHSH and LQKENI. The V end was cut by 2 bases, the J end by 2 bases, with 12 bases between. CDR3 in amino acids: CASSPATQGQETQYF. DNA for the CDR3: TGTGCCAGCTCACCAGCAACCCAGGGGCAAGAGACCCAGTACTTC.

This sequence joins TRBV27 and TRBJ2-4, with a weak D call TRBD1 (6 bases). CDR3 length equals 13 residues. The germline gives CDR1 MNHEY, CDR2 SMNVEV (reference sequence). V was pared by 5 bases and J by 6 bases, with 11 bases between. CDR3 bases: TGTGCCAGCAGTCTCAGGACAGTAAACATTCAGTACTTC. This gives the protein CASSLRTVNIQYF.

This rearrangement joins TRBV5-6 to TRBJ2-7; 7 bases are shared with TRBD1. CDR1 is SGHDT and CDR2 is YYEEEE in the germline V gene. Unmatched junction bases numbered 5, after V lost 3 bases and J lost 2 bases. The CDR3 length is 14 residues. CDR3 protein: CASSSLGTAYEQYV. The DNA of the CDR3 is TGTGCCAGCAGCTCTCTCGGGACAGCCTACGAGCAGTACGTC.

This chain connects TRBV2 to TRBJ1-4; the D gene is possibly TRBD1 (6 bases). V was shortened by 7 bases and J by 8 bases, with 14 bases between the two germline ends. The CDR3 loop spans 13 amino acids. Looked up from germline, CDR1 is SNHLY and CDR2 is FYNNEI. This CDR3 reads CASTPSTGEKLFF. In DNA, the CDR3 is TGTGCCAGCACCCCGAGCACAGGGGAAAAACTGTTTTTT. Complete variable domain (other parts from reference TRBV2 and TRBJ1-4): EPEVTQTPSHQVTQMGQEVILRCVPISNHLYFYWYRQILGQKVEFLVSFYNNEISEKSEIFDDQFSVERPDGSNFTLKIRSTKLEDSAMYFCASTPSTGEKLFFGSGTQLSVL.

V and J are TRBV7-4 and TRBJ1-6, with D hard to call. With 2 bases removed from V and 0 bases from J, the gap between germline ends came to 20 bases. Looked up from germline, CDR1 is SGHVT and CDR2 is SQSDAQ. This CDR3 is built from 20 residues. This CDR3 reads CASSLSVRRIPSSYNSPLHF. DNA of the CDR3: TGTGCCAGCAGCTTATCGGTTCGACGGATCCCTAGCTCCTATAATTCACCCCTCCACTTT.

The chain has TRBV7-9 and TRBJ2-2; D remains unclear. Germline V CDR1 and CDR2: SEHNR, FQNEAQ (reference sequence). The CDR3 has 13 amino acids. V lost 1 base and J lost 7, with 7 bases in between. CDR3 amino acids: CASSLGSYGELFF. The CDR3 nucleotides are TGTGCCAGCAGCTTAGGTAGCTACGGGGAGCTGTTTTTT.

V usage is TRBV25-1 and J usage is TRBJ1-5; TRBD1 is a possible D gene (5 bases). CDR3 length: 16 amino acids. V gave up 7 bases and J gave up 4 bases, with 20 bases separating them. Germline CDR1 and CDR2: MGHDK and SYGVNS. CDR3 in DNA: TGTGCCAGCACCCCCTCGGGGGGAGGGAAGAATCAGCCCCAGCATTTT. Protein: CASTPSGGGKNQPQHF.

This sequence joins TRBV15 and TRBJ2-1; 8 bases match TRBD1. This CDR3 has 16 residues. Germline V CDR1 and CDR2: LNHNV, YYDKDF (reference sequence). V trimming: 0 bases; J trimming: 7 bases; junction bases outside the gene matches: 8. CDR3 nucleotide sequence: TGTGCCACCAGCAGAGATCAGGGGGCCACTGAGAATGAGCAGTTCTTC. This encodes CATSRDQGATENEQFF. The full variable domain, completed using reference TRBV15 and TRBJ2-1, is DAMVIQNPRYQVTQFGKPVTLSCSQTLNHNVMYWYQQKSSQAPKLLFHYYDKDFNNEADTPDNFQSRRPNTSFCFLDIRSPGLGDTAMYLCATSRDQGATENEQFFGPGTRLTVL.